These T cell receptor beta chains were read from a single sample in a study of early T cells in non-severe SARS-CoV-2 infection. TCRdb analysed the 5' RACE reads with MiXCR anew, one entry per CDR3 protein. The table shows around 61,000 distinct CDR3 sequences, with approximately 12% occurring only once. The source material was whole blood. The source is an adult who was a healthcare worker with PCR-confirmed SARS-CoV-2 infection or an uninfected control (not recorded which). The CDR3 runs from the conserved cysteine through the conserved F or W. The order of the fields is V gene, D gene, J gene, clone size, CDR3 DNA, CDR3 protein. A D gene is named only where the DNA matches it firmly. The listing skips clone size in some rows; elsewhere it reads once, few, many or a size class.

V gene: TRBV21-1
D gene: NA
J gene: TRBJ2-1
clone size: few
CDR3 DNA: TGTCTGGATGGATGGCGGCTAGACAATGAGCAGTTCTTC
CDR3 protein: CLDGWRLDNEQFF

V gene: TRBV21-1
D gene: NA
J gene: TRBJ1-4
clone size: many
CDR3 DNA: NA
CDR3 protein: CASSKIKGGLKLMKNCFF

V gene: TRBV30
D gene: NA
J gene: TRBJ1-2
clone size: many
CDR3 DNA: TGTGCCTGGAGTAGCGGGACCGGCAAAATCTATGGCTACACCTTC
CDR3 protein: CAWSSGTGKIYGYTF

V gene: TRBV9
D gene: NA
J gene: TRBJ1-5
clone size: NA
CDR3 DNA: TGTGCCAGCAGCGTAGGGACTTTAGGTCAGCCCCAGCATTTT
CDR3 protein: CASSVGTLGQPQHF

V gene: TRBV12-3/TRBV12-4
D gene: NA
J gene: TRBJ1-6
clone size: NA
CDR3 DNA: TGTGCCAGCAGCCCGGAAGGGTCCTATAATTCACCCCTCCACTTT
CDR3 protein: CASSPEGSYNSPLHF

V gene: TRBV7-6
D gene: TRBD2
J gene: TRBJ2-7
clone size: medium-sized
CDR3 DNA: TGTGCCAGCAGCCCCTCCTTAGCGGGGGGAAGAGGGGAGCAGTACTTC
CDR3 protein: CASSPSLAGGRGEQYF

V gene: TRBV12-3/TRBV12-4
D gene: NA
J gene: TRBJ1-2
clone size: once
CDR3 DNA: TGTGCCAGCAGTTTAGCAGCGTCTAACTATGGCTACACCTTC
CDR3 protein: CASSLAASNYGYTF

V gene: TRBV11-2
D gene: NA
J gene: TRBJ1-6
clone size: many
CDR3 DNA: TGTGCCAGCAGCTCAGAATACAGGTTTTCACCCCTCCACTTT
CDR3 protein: CASSSEYRFSPLHF

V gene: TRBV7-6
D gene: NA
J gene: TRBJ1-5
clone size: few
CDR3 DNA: TGTGCCAGCAGCTTAACTGGCAATCAGCCCCAGCATTTT
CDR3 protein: CASSLTGNQPQHF

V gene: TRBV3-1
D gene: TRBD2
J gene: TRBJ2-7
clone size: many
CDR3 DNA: TGTGCCAGCAGCCAGGGCCTAGCGGGAGCTGACTACGAGCAGTACTTC
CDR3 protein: CASSQGLAGADYEQYF

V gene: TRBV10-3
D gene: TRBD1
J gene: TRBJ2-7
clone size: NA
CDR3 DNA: TGTGCCATCAGTAACAGGGGCCCCTACGAGCAGTACTTC
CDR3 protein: CAISNRGPYEQYF

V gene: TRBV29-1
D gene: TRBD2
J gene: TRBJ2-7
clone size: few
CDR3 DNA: TGCAGCGTTGTTGCTAGCGGGATCTACGAGCAGTACTTC
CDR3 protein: CSVVASGIYEQYF

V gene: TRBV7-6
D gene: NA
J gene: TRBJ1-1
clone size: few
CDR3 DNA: TGTGCCAGCAGCTTAAAGGGGGGCACTGAAGCTTTCTTT
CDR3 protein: CASSLKGGTEAFF

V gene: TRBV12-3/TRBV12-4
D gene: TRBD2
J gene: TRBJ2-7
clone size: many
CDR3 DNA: TGTGCCAGCAGGCCGGGACTAAGCCGGGCGGAGCAGTACTTC
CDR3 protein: CASRPGLSRAEQYF

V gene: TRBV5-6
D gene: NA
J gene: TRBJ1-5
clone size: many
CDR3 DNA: TGTGCCAGCAGCTTGGGGGGGCCCCTTCTCGATAGCAATCAGCCCCAGCATTTT
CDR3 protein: CASSLGGPLLDSNQPQHF

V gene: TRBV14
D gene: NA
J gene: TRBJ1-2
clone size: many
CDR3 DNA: TGTGCCAGCAGTCGCGACAGCTGGTATGGCTACACCTTC
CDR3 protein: CASSRDSWYGYTF

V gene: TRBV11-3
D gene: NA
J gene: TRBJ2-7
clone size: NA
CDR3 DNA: TGTGCCAGCAGCTTAGAGGCAGGGCACAGCTACGAGCAGTACTTC
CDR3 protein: CASSLEAGHSYEQYF

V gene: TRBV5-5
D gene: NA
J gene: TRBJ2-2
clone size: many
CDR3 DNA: TGTGCCAGCAGCTTCAGGGATAGCGGGGAGCTGTTTTTT
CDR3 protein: CASSFRDSGELFF

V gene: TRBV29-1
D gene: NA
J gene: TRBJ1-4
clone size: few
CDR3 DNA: TGCAGCGTTGCACCGAATAATGAAAAACTGTTTTTT
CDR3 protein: CSVAPNNEKLFF

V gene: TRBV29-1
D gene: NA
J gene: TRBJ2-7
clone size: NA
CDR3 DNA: TGCAGCGCCGGGACTCAATACGAGCAGTACTTC
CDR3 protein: CSAGTQYEQYF

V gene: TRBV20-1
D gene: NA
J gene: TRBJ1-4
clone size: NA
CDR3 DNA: TGCAGTGCTAGAGATCGGACAGACGAGAATGGTGAAAAACTGTTTTTT
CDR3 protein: CSARDRTDENGEKLFF

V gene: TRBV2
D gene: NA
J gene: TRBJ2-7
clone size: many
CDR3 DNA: TGTGCCAGCAATGGGGAACCCTACGAGCAGTACTTC
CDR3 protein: CASNGEPYEQYF

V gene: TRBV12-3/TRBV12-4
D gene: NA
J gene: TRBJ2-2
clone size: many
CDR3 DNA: TGTGCCAGCAGTTTTTTGGGGAAGAACACCGGGGAGCTGTTTTTT
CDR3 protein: CASSFLGKNTGELFF

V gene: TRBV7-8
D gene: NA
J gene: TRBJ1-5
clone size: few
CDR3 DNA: TGTGCCAGCAGTACGACAGTGGGTCAGCCCCAGCATTTT
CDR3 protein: CASSTTVGQPQHF

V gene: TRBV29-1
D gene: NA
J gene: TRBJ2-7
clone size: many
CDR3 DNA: TGCAGCGTTGACATCGGGGGCGAGCAGTACTTC
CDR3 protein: CSVDIGGEQYF

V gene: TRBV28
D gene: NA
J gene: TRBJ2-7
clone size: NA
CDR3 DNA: TGTGCCAGCAGGCCGACAGAGCAAGAGCAGTACTTC
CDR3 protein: CASRPTEQEQYF

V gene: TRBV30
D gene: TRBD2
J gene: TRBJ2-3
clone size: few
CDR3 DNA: TGTGCCTGGAGTGTACTAGCGGGGGTCACAGATACGCAGTATTTT
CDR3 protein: CAWSVLAGVTDTQYF

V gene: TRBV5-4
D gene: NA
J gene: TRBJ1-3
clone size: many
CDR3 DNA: TGTGCCAGCAGCTTGCCCAGGGAGGGCACTGAAAACACCATATATTTT
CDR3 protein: CASSLPREGTENTIYF

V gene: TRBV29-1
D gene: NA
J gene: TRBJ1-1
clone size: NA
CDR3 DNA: TGCAGCGTGGGTCAAAGCGGAGGGAACACTGAAGCTTTCTTT
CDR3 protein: CSVGQSGGNTEAFF

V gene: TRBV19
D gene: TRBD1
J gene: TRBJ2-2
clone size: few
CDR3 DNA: TGTGCCAGTAGTAAGACAGGGTGGACCGGGGAGCTGTTTTTT
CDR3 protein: CASSKTGWTGELFF

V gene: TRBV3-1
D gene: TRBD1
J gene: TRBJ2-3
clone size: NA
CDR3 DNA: TGTGCCAGCCAAATGGACAGGGGGCGCACAGATACGCAGTATTTT
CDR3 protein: CASQMDRGRTDTQYF

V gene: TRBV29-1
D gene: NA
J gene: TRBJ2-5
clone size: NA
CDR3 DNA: TGCAGCGCGTCAACAGGGTCCCAGTACTTC
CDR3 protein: CSASTGSQYF

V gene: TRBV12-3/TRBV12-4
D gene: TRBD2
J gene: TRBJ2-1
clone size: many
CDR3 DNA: TGTGCCAGCAGTGCGCCGACTAGCGCGAGCTCCTACAATGAGCAGTTCTTC
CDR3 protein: CASSAPTSASSYNEQFF

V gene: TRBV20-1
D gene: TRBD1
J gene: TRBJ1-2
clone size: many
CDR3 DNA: TGCAGTGCTAGGGACAGGGGGCGCGGCGATGGCTACACCTTC
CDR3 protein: CSARDRGRGDGYTF